This T cell receptor beta chain is drawn from a study of T cells in Graves' hyperthyroidism and ophthalmopathy. Overall study context: Staff took peripheral blood when the initial diagnosis was made, before any treatment began.

Trimming left V 2 bases short and J 4 bases short, with 11 bases between. The CDR3 has 13 residues. Germline CDR1 DFQATT, CDR2 SNEGSKA (reference sequence). RNA transcripts served as the template for amplifying TCR beta CDR3 regions. Initially, a first-round RT-PCR of the TCR CDR3 employed the HTBI primer set. TCRdb ran MiXCR on the multiplex PCR reads and lists one entry per CDR3 protein. The sample comprises nearly 750,000 distinct CDR3 sequences, 35% of which are singletons, and roughly 30% rests with the top ten. There are many counts of this clonotype. The sequence derives from a woman between 40 and 55 years old with Graves' hyperthyroidism. The gene calls are TRBV20-1 and TRBJ2-5, with a possible D match to TRBD2 (6 bases). Input material: blood. The CDR3, as DNA: TGCAGTGCTAGAAAACTAGCACGAGAGACCCAGTACTTC. Amino acid sequence: CSARKLARETQYF.